The 28 T cell receptor beta chains below all came from one sample that was sequenced in a study of T-cell memory formation after mild COVID-19. TCRdb re-derived calls from the 5' RACE reads in MiXCR, one entry per CDR3 protein. This repertoire shows 130,000 to 150,000 distinct CDR3 sequences, about 6.1% found once; its top ten account for approximately 2%. What was sequenced was PBMCs or a T cell subset sorted from them (not recorded which). The receptors stem from an adult woman who had mild COVID-19 (a few samples of this study predate the infection). Cell type and time point are not known.

This clonotype was seen many times. The chain uses TRBV9 and TRBJ2-1; 8 bases match TRBD2. This CDR3 comprises 15 residues. Losses at the gene ends were 1 base for V and 3 bases for J; bases not matched to a gene: 3. Germline CDR1 reads SGDLS; CDR2 reads YYNGEE. CDR3 DNA: TGTGCCAGCAGCGTAACCGGGGGGGACTACAATGAGCAGTTCTTC. This encodes CASSVTGGDYNEQFF.

This clonotype was found a few times. CDR3 nucleotide sequence: TGTGCCAGTAGTATAATTGGCAATCAGCCCCAGCATTTT. As protein: CASSIIGNQPQHF. This sequence joins TRBV19 and TRBJ1-5; D uncertain. With 2 bases removed from V and 2 bases from J, the gap between germline ends came to 4 bases. The germline V gene encodes CDR1 LNHDA and CDR2 SQIVND (reference sequence). This CDR3 comprises 13 residues.

This clonotype appeared many times. The chain joins TRBV6-2 or TRBV6-3 to TRBJ2-1; D is perhaps TRBD2 (7 bases). The V gene lost 5 bases and the J gene lost 1 base, with 15 bases spanning the gap. Germline loops: CDR1 MNHEY, CDR2 SVGEGT. This CDR3 has 16 amino acids. This chain's CDR3 is CASSDRGAQSYNEQFF. DNA for the CDR3: TGTGCCAGCAGTGACCGGGGGGCTCAGTCCTACAATGAGCAGTTCTTC.

This clonotype was detected ten times or more. The chain carries TRBV20-1 and TRBJ2-4; perhaps D is TRBD1 or TRBD2 (6 bases each). The CDR3 extends over 13 amino acids. Trimming stripped 6 bases from V and 0 bases from J, with 9 bases between. CDR1 and CDR2 (germline): DFQATT, SNEGSKA (reference sequence). The CDR3 region has the DNA TGCAGTGCGGAGGGGGGAGCCAAAAACATTCAGTACTTC. Encoded protein: CSAEGGAKNIQYF.

This clonotype came up many times. This CDR3 reads CASSVSGSFNEQFF. In DNA, the CDR3 is TGTGCCAGCAGCGTTAGCGGGAGTTTTAATGAGCAGTTCTTC. This chain connects TRBV9 to TRBJ2-1, with 9 bases fitting TRBD2. CDR1 SGDLS and CDR2 YYNGEE come from the germline V gene. V was pared by 2 bases and J by 7 bases, with 4 bases of the junction left unmatched. The CDR3 is 14 amino acids.

The chain is built from TRBV19 and TRBJ1-2, with 8 bases lining up with TRBD1. Germline lookup yields CDR1 LNHDA and CDR2 SQIVND (reference sequence). This CDR3 region has 16 residues. V trimming: 3 bases; J trimming: 3 bases; junction bases outside the gene matches: 9. CDR3 DNA sequence: TGTGCCAGTAGTATCGTCCAGGGGGCAATCGACTATGGCTACACCTTC. Protein product: CASSIVQGAIDYGYTF.

In this sample, this clonotype turned up many times. This rearrangement joins TRBV4-1 to TRBJ2-7, with D unresolved. V lost 0 bases to trimming and J lost 2 bases, with 11 bases between them. This CDR3 is built from 15 residues. The V gene's germline CDR1 is MGHRA and CDR2 YSYEKL. CDR3 in amino acids: CASSQELSVTYEQYF. CDR3 sequence (DNA): TGCGCCAGCAGCCAAGAATTGTCGGTTACCTACGAGCAGTACTTC.

This chain joins TRBV29-1 and TRBJ1-5; D gene uncertain. Germline lookup yields CDR1 SQVTM and CDR2 ANQGSEA. V lost 6 bases and J 4 bases, leaving 13 bases between the germline ends. The CDR3 extends over 13 amino acids. CDR3 region: CSVGGDGNQPQHF. The CDR3 nucleotides read TGCAGCGTGGGCGGTGACGGTAATCAGCCCCAGCATTTT. Full variable domain (rest looked up from reference TRBV29-1 and TRBJ1-5): SAVISQKPSRDICQRGTSLTIQCQVDSQVTMMFWYRQQPGQSLTLIATANQGSEATYESGFVIDKFPISRPNLTFSTLTVSNMSPEDSSIYLCSVGGDGNQPQHFGDGTRLSIL.

This sequence joins TRBV7-8 and TRBJ1-1, with unresolved D. V lost 1 base, J lost 8 bases, and 8 bases lay in between. CDR1 and CDR2 from the germline V gene are SGHVS and FQNEAQ. This CDR3 has 12 amino acids. The CDR3 loop is CASSLGLGEAFF. The CDR3 coding sequence is TGTGCCAGCAGCTTAGGTCTGGGAGAAGCTTTCTTT.

This clonotype was counted ten times or more. The V and J genes are TRBV12-3 or TRBV12-4 and TRBJ2-1; D gene uncertain. V gave up 1 base and J gave up 5 bases, with 3 bases separating them. The CDR3 length is 12 residues. Written as DNA, the CDR3 is TGTGCCAGCAGTTTAGTGAACAATGAGCAGTTCTTC. Its protein product is CASSLVNNEQFF.

This clonotype was seen at least ten times. The chain couples TRBV6-2 or TRBV6-3 to TRBJ2-7; TRBD2 matches at 12 bases. The CDR3 contains 15 residues. Trimming took 7 bases from V and 2 from J; bases not matched to a gene: 6. Germline CDR1 is MNHEY and CDR2 is SVGEGT. The CDR3 sequence is CASTQGLAGTYEQYF. In nucleotides, the CDR3 is TGTGCCAGCACCCAAGGACTAGCGGGAACCTACGAGCAGTACTTC.

This clonotype was detected a few times. The chain couples TRBV16 to TRBJ1-6; a weak D match, TRBD1 (5 bases). The length of the CDR3 is 14 residues. The germline V gene encodes CDR1 KGHSY and CDR2 FQNENV. Trimming pared 0 bases from V and 7 bases from J, leaving 7 bases between. As DNA, the CDR3 is TGTGCCAGCAGCCAATCGGGGGGGAATTCACCCCTCCACTTT. This translates into CASSQSGGNSPLHF.

On this clonotype itself: This may be a read error: a much more frequent sequence differs by one nucleotide. V and J are TRBV19 and TRBJ2-3; 7 bases align to TRBD1. Germline CDR1 LNHDA, CDR2 SQIVND (reference sequence). The CDR3 spans 14 residues. Written as DNA, the CDR3 is TGTGCCAGTAGTATTGACAGGGATGCAGATAAGCAGTATTTT. Protein product: CASSIDRDADKQYF. Variable domain in full (rest from reference TRBV19 and TRBJ2-3): DGGITQSPKYLFRKEGQNVTLSCEQNLNHDAMYWYRQDPGQGLRLIYYSQIVNDFQKGDIAEGYSVSREKKESFPLTVTSAQKNPTAFYLCASSIDRDADKQYFGPGTRLTVL.

In its sample, this clonotype was seen a few times. The chain combines TRBV7-2 with TRBJ2-7; 10 positions agree with TRBD1. This CDR3 comprises 15 residues. J gave up 7 bases and V 3 bases, and 9 bases lay outside the gene matches. CDR1 is SGHTA, CDR2 FQGNSA, per germline. The CDR3 DNA reads as TGTGCCAGCAGCTTTACCGGGACAGGGGAGAGGGAGCAGTACTTC. It is translated as CASSFTGTGEREQYF.

There are a few counts of this clonotype. The chain joins TRBV5-4 to TRBJ1-2; 9 bases agree with TRBD1. The germline CDR1 and CDR2 sequences are SGHNT and YYREEE (reference sequence). J lost 4 bases, V lost 1 base, and 5 bases had no gene match. This CDR3 comprises 15 residues. Here the CDR3 DNA reads TGTGCCAGCAGCTTGACAGGGGGCCTTCTCTATGGCTACACCTTC. Translation gives CASSLTGGLLYGYTF. Combining the CDR3 with reference TRBV5-4 and TRBJ1-2 gives the whole variable domain ETGVTQSPTHLIKTRGQQVTLRCSSQSGHNTVSWYQQALGQGPQFIFQYYREEENGRGNFPPRFSGLQFPNYSSELNVNALELDDSALYLCASSLTGGLLYGYTFGSGTRLTVV.

This clonotype was counted between two and nine times. The CDR3 is CAWSLGQGRSIYF. In nucleotides, the CDR3 is TGTGCCTGGAGTCTAGGACAGGGAAGGTCCATATATTTT. This chain uses TRBV30 with TRBJ1-3; 8 positions agree with TRBD1. The V gene end was trimmed by 2 bases and the J gene end by 11 bases; junction bases not matched to a gene: 8. In germline, CDR1 is GTSNPN, CDR2 SVGIG (reference sequence). The CDR3 totals 13 residues.

This clonotype was seen repeatedly, ten times or more. The chain is built from TRBV11-2 and TRBJ2-3, with D unresolved. The CDR3 covers 12 residues. Trimming stripped 7 bases from V and 0 bases from J, with 5 bases between. The germline CDR1 and CDR2 sequences are SGHAT and FQNNGV. This chain's CDR3 is CASTPSTDTQYF. The CDR3 nucleotides read TGTGCCAGCACTCCTAGCACAGATACGCAGTATTTT.

This clonotype has a count of ten or more. The chain links TRBV7-9 to TRBJ2-1, with a tentative D call TRBD1 (5 bases). This CDR3 region has 15 residues. CDR1 is SEHNR and CDR2 is FQNEAQ in the germline V gene (reference sequence). The germline V and J ends were trimmed by 5 bases and 4 bases, with 15 bases remaining between them. The CDR3 DNA follows: TGTGCCAGCAGCATACGACAGAGTCCATACAATGAGCAGTTCTTC. Amino acid sequence: CASSIRQSPYNEQFF. The full variable domain, completed using reference TRBV7-9 and TRBJ2-1, is DTGVSQNPRHKITKRGQNVTFRCDPISEHNRLYWYRQTLGQGPEFLTYFQNEAQLEKSRLLSDRFSAERPKGSFSTLEIQRTEQGDSAMYLCASSIRQSPYNEQFFGPGTRLTVL.

The table lists this clonotype with many counts. As DNA, the CDR3 is TGTGCCACCAGCGAGTCCAGGACAGGGTTGGTAAATGAGCAGTTCTTC. Translation: CATSESRTGLVNEQFF. The chain uses TRBV15 and TRBJ2-1; TRBD1 matches at 8 bases. V gave up 5 bases and J gave up 7 bases; unmatched junction bases: 13. CDR3 size: 16 residues. Looked up from germline, CDR1 is LNHNV and CDR2 is YYDKDF (reference sequence).

The chain is built from TRBV19 and TRBJ2-1, with 9 positions matching TRBD2. CDR1 and CDR2 from the germline V gene are LNHDA and SQIVND (reference sequence). The CDR3 consists of 16 residues. V dropped 2 bases and J dropped 3; count of bases not matched to a gene: 5. CDR3 sequence reads: CASSISIAGDYNEQFF. Here the CDR3 DNA reads TGTGCCAGTAGTATAAGTATAGCGGGGGACTACAATGAGCAGTTCTTC.

Many counts were recorded for this clonotype. DNA for the CDR3: TGTGCCAGCAGCCCCCCCCTTTACGAGCAGTACTTC. Amino acid sequence: CASSPPLYEQYF. J is TRBJ2-7 and V is TRBV11-2; no firm D call. The V and J ends lost 5 bases and 4 bases respectively, with 9 bases between them. Germline CDR1 and CDR2: SGHAT and FQNNGV. CDR3 size: 12 residues. Supplemented by reference TRBV11-2 and TRBJ2-7, the full variable domain reads EAGVAQSPRYKIIEKRQSVAFWCNPISGHATLYWYQQILGQGPKLLIQFQNNGVVDDSQLPKDRFSAERLKGVDSTLKIQPAKLEDSAVYLCASSPPLYEQYFGPGTRLTVT.

This clonotype was detected once. In DNA, the CDR3 is TGTGCCAGCAGCCAAGGGAACGGCCGTCGGGCTTTCTTT. It translates to CASSQGNGRRAFF. The chain employs TRBV3-1 and TRBJ1-1; D is undetermined. Trimming left V 1 base short and J 11 bases short, with 14 bases between. Germline CDR1 and CDR2: LGHDT and YNNKEL (reference sequence). CDR3 size: 13 residues.

Remarks on this clonotype: The junction and the germline gene differ at one end; a read error may be behind it. The J gene is TRBJ2-1, the V gene TRBV2; no reliable D call. The CDR3 covers 16 residues. Germline CDR1 and CDR2: SNHLY and FYNNEI. CDR3 bases: TGTGCCAGCAGTGAAGCAGAGCTGTACTCCCACAATGAGCAGTTCTTC. Translation: CASSEAELYSHNEQFF.

The rearrangement joins TRBV7-8 to TRBJ2-6, with TRBD1 identical over 7 bases. The CDR3 runs to 18 residues. The ends lost 5 bases at V and 2 bases at J; junction bases unmatched: 12. Germline-derived CDR1 and CDR2 are SGHVS and FQNEAQ. CDR3 bases: TGTGCCAGCAGCCCCCTCAGACAGGGTGTGGCTGGGGCCAACGTCCTGACTTTC. As protein: CASSPLRQGVAGANVLTF.

This clonotype was seen more than once but under ten times. The chain links TRBV5-1 to TRBJ2-3, with 9 bases identical to TRBD2. The germline V gene encodes CDR1 SGHRS and CDR2 YFSETQ. V lost 5 bases to trimming and J lost 2 bases; unmatched junction nucleotides: 3. The CDR3 totals 14 residues. CDR3 sequence reads: CASRLAGSTDTQYF. DNA for the CDR3: TGCGCCAGCAGACTAGCGGGTTCCACAGATACGCAGTATTTT.

This clonotype was seen many times. The CDR3 here is CASSTLLAGNTGELFF. CDR3 DNA: TGCGCCAGCAGCACCCTACTAGCGGGAAACACCGGGGAGCTGTTTTTT. The chain couples TRBV5-1 to TRBJ2-2; 10 bases are a match to TRBD2. Trimming took 4 bases from V and 2 from J; bases not matched to a gene: 5. Germline lookup yields CDR1 SGHRS and CDR2 YFSETQ. This CDR3 contains 16 residues.

The chain is built from TRBV7-3 and TRBJ2-7, with 8 bases matching TRBD2. V lost 2 bases, J lost 7 bases, and 7 bases stayed unmatched. The CDR3 runs 14 residues. Looked up from germline, CDR1 is SGHTA and CDR2 is FQGTGA. The CDR3 DNA follows: TGTGCCAGCAGCTTATCAGCGGGAGTGAGTGAGCAGTACTTC. It yields the protein CASSLSAGVSEQYF. Full variable domain (missing parts from reference TRBV7-3 and TRBJ2-7): GAGVSQTPSNKVTEKGKYVELRCDPISGHTALYWYRQSLGQGPEFLIYFQGTGAADDSGLPNDRFFAVRPEGSVSTLKIQRTERGDSAVYLCASSLSAGVSEQYFGPGTRLTVT.

This clonotype came up many times. V is TRBV6-6 and J is TRBJ2-3; 9 bases are shared with TRBD2. This CDR3 is built from 15 residues. V shed 6 bases and J 2 bases; nucleotides not matched to a gene: 6. Per the germline V gene, CDR1 is MNHNY and CDR2 is SVGAGI (reference sequence). The CDR3 DNA reads TGTGCCAGCAGCCTCAGCGGGGGGTTCACAGATACGCAGTATTTT. It encodes CASSLSGGFTDTQYF.